This TCR beta chain was identified during a study of blood T cells in healthy people across ages. Germline V lookup: CDR1 SGHTA, CDR2 FQGNSA. Between the trimmed V and J ends, which lost 5 bases and 4 bases, there was a span of 8 bases. This CDR3 comprises 13 residues. Together with a sample-barcoded 5' primer, a J-beta primer mix was included in a second PCR lasting roughly 6 to 12 cycles. Each CDR3 protein is one row after TCRdb ran MiXCR on the 5' RACE reads. The table includes 750,000 or so distinct CDR3 sequences, approximately 25% detected once. Findings and limits, study-wide: Both higher diversity and more naive CD4+ cells marked long-lived donors when set against aged donors. The unknown donor CMV status may have confounded expanded clonotype changes.

This clonotype was seen a single time. The target antigen is unknown. These same data were also listed under a study on T cells of mothers and their children. As that study records: The overlap seen between related mothers and children slightly exceeded that of unrelated pairs, though not significantly.

Source material: blood. This clonotype was obtained from a boy younger than 18 in good health. This rearrangement joins TRBV7-2 to TRBJ2-2, with D unclear. As DNA, the CDR3 is TGTGCCAGCAGCGTCTTTTCCACCGGGGAGCTGTTTTTT. Translation gives CASSVFSTGELFF.